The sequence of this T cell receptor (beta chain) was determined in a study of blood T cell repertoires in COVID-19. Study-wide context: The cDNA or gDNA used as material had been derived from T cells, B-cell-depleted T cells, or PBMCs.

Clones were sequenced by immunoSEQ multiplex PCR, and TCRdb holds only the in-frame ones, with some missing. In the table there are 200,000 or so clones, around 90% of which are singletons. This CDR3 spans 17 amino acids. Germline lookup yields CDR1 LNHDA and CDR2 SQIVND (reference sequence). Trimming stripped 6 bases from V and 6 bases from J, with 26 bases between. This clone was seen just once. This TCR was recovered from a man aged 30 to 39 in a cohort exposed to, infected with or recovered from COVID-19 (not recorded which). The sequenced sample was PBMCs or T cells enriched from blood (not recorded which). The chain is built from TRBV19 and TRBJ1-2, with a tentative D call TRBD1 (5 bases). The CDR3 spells CASSKDPRQILEHGYTF. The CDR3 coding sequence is TGTGCCAGTAGCAAAGATCCACGACAGATCCTGGAGCATGGCTACACCTTC.